This is a list of T cell receptor beta chains from one sample in a study of T cells in Graves' hyperthyroidism and ophthalmopathy. TCRdb reprocessed the multiplex PCR reads via MiXCR and lists one record per CDR3 protein. The top ten hold around 20% of the sample, which has roughly 500,000 distinct CDR3 sequences, around 45% seen once. Sequencing was done on a sample of peripheral blood or thyroid tissue (not recorded which). Every receptor here comes from an adult woman with Graves' disease, either hyperthyroidism or ophthalmopathy (not recorded which). The CDR3 runs from the conserved cysteine through the conserved F or W. Each record gives: J gene, V gene, clone size, CDR3 protein. Rows give clone size only sometimes, using once, few, many, or a class for an expanded clone.

>TRBJ2-5|TRBV9|.
CASSGSREQETQYF
>TRBJ1-5|TRBV20-1|once
CSAREMGSNQPQHF
>TRBJ2-5|TRBV10-3|.
CAISEQRDQAQYF
>TRBJ2-7|TRBV6-5|few
CASSLLISGSYEQYF
>TRBJ2-7|TRBV29-1|.
CSGRRDEQYF
>TRBJ1-6|TRBV7-2|.
CASSPRLGLNSPLHF
>TRBJ1-2|TRBV20-1|many
CSATTGANYGYTF
>TRBJ2-2|TRBV5-1|many
CASGLAGPNTGELFF
>TRBJ1-2|TRBV7-2|.
CASREGGGIRYGYTF
>TRBJ1-1|TRBV7-2|few
CASGPGVPTEAFF
>TRBJ2-7|TRBV7-9|many
CASSPTPLGAAPYEQYF
>TRBJ1-2|TRBV29-1|.
CSAPGRYGGYTF
>TRBJ1-1|TRBV11-2|few
CATGGGASEAFF
>TRBJ2-5|TRBV20-1|few
CSAIGTSRETQYF
>TRBJ2-2|TRBV5-5|many
CASSLLGSGSLTGELFF
>TRBJ2-7|TRBV2|many
CASSPGGTVIYEQYF
>TRBJ1-2|TRBV20-1|many
CSAPSSNYGYTF
>TRBJ1-1|TRBV7-9|.
CASSTGNAPNTEAFF
>TRBJ2-7|TRBV7-9|many
CASSPRTSLSGEQYF
>TRBJ1-3|TRBV13|once
CASRQGTGGGNTIYF